This is a list of T cell receptor beta chains from one sample in a study of beta chain features in type 1 diabetes. Produced via immunoSEQ multiplex PCR; TCRdb's table is partial and in-frame only. The data show around 320,000 clones, 14% seen once. Sequencing was performed on central memory CD4+ T cells from blood. These receptors were obtained from a man aged 25 to 45 in good health. The CDR3 runs from the conserved cysteine through the conserved F or W. The D gene is left open where the match is weak. The size field is filled for only some rows; it gives once, few, many or a size class.

NA,TRBJ2-1,TRBD2,TRBV7-2,CASSQDFRGSRNEQFF,TGTGCCAGCAGCCAAGATTTCCGCGGGAGTCGGAATGAGCAGTTCTTC
once,TRBJ2-5,NA,TRBV19,CASKDSLKTQYF,TGTGCCAGTAAGGACTCCTTGAAGACCCAGTACTTC
few,TRBJ2-3,NA,TRBV19,CASIGLTHTQYF,TGTGCCAGTATTGGGCTTACCCATACGCAGTATTTT
NA,TRBJ2-7,NA,TRBV9,CASSLSEGYYEQYF,TGTGCCAGCAGCTTATCGGAGGGGTACTACGAGCAGTACTTC
once,TRBJ2-1,TRBD2,TRBV27,CASRRAGPSSYNEQFF,TGTGCCAGCAGGAGAGCGGGACCTAGCTCCTACAATGAGCAGTTCTTC
NA,TRBJ1-1,NA,TRBV6-4,CASSENPGTKAFF,TGTGCCAGCAGTGAAAACCCCGGGACCAAAGCTTTCTTT
few,TRBJ2-5,TRBD2,TRBV6-5,CASTLAGGETQYF,TGTGCCAGCACTCTAGCGGGGGGAGAGACCCAGTACTTC
NA,TRBJ2-5,TRBD2,TRBV9,CASSVSGGAGQETQYF,TGTGCCAGCAGCGTTAGCGGGGGGGCCGGCCAAGAGACCCAGTACTTC
NA,TRBJ2-1,NA,TRBV27,CASSLFFGTSYNEQFF,TGTGCCAGCAGTTTATTTTTCGGTACCTCCTACAATGAGCAGTTCTTC
many,TRBJ2-1,NA,TRBV19,CASSPRTTNEQFF,TGTGCCAGTAGTCCCCGGACTACCAATGAGCAGTTCTTC
NA,TRBJ1-2,TRBD1,TRBV5-1,CASSAGQGSRGYTF,TGCGCCAGCAGCGCGGGACAGGGAAGTCGGGGCTACACCTTC
many,TRBJ1-5,NA,TRBV10-3,CAISESGDQPQHF,TGTGCCATCAGTGAATCGGGGGATCAGCCCCAGCATTTT
few,TRBJ1-3,NA,TRBV9,CASSSAGTSGNTIYF,TGTGCCAGCAGTTCGGCGGGGACCTCTGGAAACACCATATATTTT
NA,TRBJ2-3,NA,TRBV7-6,CASSSFSANLDTQYF,TGTGCCAGCAGCTCGTTTTCCGCGAATTTGGATACGCAGTATTTT
NA,TRBJ2-3,NA,TRBV7-2,CASSPKYRPLSADTQYF,TGTGCCAGCAGCCCGAAGTACAGACCGCTCAGCGCAGATACGCAGTATTTT
few,TRBJ2-1,NA,TRBV19,CASTHSNEQFF,TGTGCCAGTACCCACTCCAATGAGCAGTTCTTC
NA,TRBJ2-3,TRBD2,TRBV23-1,CASSLSGLADTDTQYF,TGCGCCAGCAGCCTTTCGGGACTAGCGGATACAGATACGCAGTATTTT
few,TRBJ2-5,NA,TRBV4-3,CASSQDVNQETQYF,TGCGCCAGCAGCCAAGACGTAAACCAAGAGACCCAGTACTTC
few,TRBJ1-5,NA,TRBV19,CASSDTGRGQPQHF,TGTGCCAGTAGTGACACAGGGAGGGGTCAGCCCCAGCATTTT
few,TRBJ2-6,TRBD1,TRBV10-3,CAIRDWGQSQGANVLTF,TGTGCCATCAGGGACTGGGGACAGTCGCAGGGAGCCAACGTCCTGACTTTC
NA,TRBJ1-1,NA,TRBV7-2,CASSLAEYTEAFF,TGTGCCAGCAGCTTAGCCGAGTATACTGAAGCTTTCTTT
few,TRBJ1-1,NA,TRBV28,CASSGDLVGSFF,TGTGCCAGCAGTGGGGACCTCGTGGGTAGTTTCTTT
few,TRBJ1-5,NA,TRBV11-3,CASSVQGWGNQPQHF,TGTGCCAGCAGCGTACAGGGTTGGGGCAATCAGCCCCAGCATTTT
few,TRBJ2-3,NA,TRBV20-1,CSAPKGGTQYF,TGCAGTGCCCCTAAGGGCGGGACGCAGTATTTT
NA,TRBJ1-1,NA,TRBV10-3,CAIRQVFMNTEAFF,TGTGCCATCAGACAGGTATTTATGAACACTGAAGCTTTCTTT
few,TRBJ1-2,TRBD1,TRBV6-1,CASRLTGDYGYTF,TGTGCCAGCAGATTGACAGGGGACTATGGCTACACCTTC
few,TRBJ2-7,NA,TRBV25-1,CASSEYNGNRYEQYF,TGTGCCAGCAGTGAATACAACGGGAACCGCTACGAGCAGTACTTC
few,TRBJ1-4,NA,TRBV11-2,CASSPGTTNEKLFF,TGTGCCAGCAGCCCCGGGACAACTAATGAAAAACTGTTTTTT
NA,TRBJ1-6,NA,TRBV19,CASTRDTNNSPLHF,TGTGCCAGTACCAGGGACACTAATAATTCACCCCTCCACTTT
NA,TRBJ2-1,TRBD2,TRBV6-4,CASSYRRLAGSYNEQFF,TGTGCCAGCAGTTACCGGCGGCTAGCGGGCTCCTACAATGAGCAGTTCTTC
NA,TRBJ2-5,TRBD2,TRBV30,CAWDRGLAGAKPVIDTQYF,TGTGCCTGGGACCGGGGGCTAGCGGGAGCGAAGCCCGTTATTGACACCCAGTACTTC
NA,TRBJ1-2,TRBD1,TRBV7-2,CASSSPGQGARVTF,TGTGCCAGCAGCTCGCCGGGACAGGGGGCTCGGGTAACCTTC
NA,TRBJ1-2,NA,TRBV14,CASSQAQSLFAGGYTF,TGTGCCAGCAGCCAAGCACAGTCCTTATTTGCGGGTGGCTACACCTTC
few,TRBJ2-3,NA,TRBV7-3,CASSLNSGRTDTQYF,TGTGCCAGCAGCTTGAATAGCGGCCGCACAGATACGCAGTATTTT
NA,TRBJ1-5,NA,TRBV7-9,CASSLSANQPQHF,TGTGCCAGCAGCTTATCAGCGAATCAGCCCCAGCATTTT
NA,TRBJ2-7,NA,TRBV11-2,CASSLVGYEQYF,TGTGCCAGCAGCTTAGTCGGCTACGAGCAGTACTTC